This entry describes one T cell receptor beta chain. The antigen is undetermined. This entry comes from a study of cytomegalovirus exposure and HLA in healthy donors. Profiled with immunoSEQ multiplex PCR; TCRdb holds only in-frame clones, not every one. The sample holds 150,000 to 200,000 clones; around 92% are singletons and the top ten take roughly 4.2%. The donors belonged to the 120-subject validation cohort, separate from the roughly 720-subject first cohort. The study, taken as a whole, reports: There were 150 to 200 TCR beta chains listed as cytomegalovirus-associated. It was found in a later analysis that first-cohort TCR clusters tended to co-occur in the 100 to 150 validation repertoires. A few CMV-associated chains were confirmed in vitro to be specific for CMV antigens.

The ends were cut back, 2 bases at V and 2 bases at J, with 7 bases in the middle. Germline lookup yields CDR1 SGHNT and CDR2 YYREEE (reference sequence). CDR3 length: 13 amino acids. The sequencing sample was made of PBMCs. This sequence originates from a man between 18 and 35 years old in good health and CMV-seropositive. The rearrangement links TRBV5-4 to TRBJ1-2; no clear D. CDR3 bases: TGTGCCAGCAGCTTAGAACAGAACTATGGCTACACCTTC. Translated: CASSLEQNYGYTF. The whole variable domain, remainder taken from reference TRBV5-4 and TRBJ1-2, is ETGVTQSPTHLIKTRGQQVTLRCSSQSGHNTVSWYQQALGQGPQFIFQYYREEENGRGNFPPRFSGLQFPNYSSELNVNALELDDSALYLCASSLEQNYGYTFGSGTRLTVV.